These 17 T cell receptor beta chains were all obtained from the same sample, sequenced in a study of beta chain features in type 1 diabetes. The antigens of these receptors remain unknown. Study-level findings and limits: People with Type 1 diabetes carried modestly yet significantly shorter TCRB CDR3s in all four CD4+ subsets.

Expressed TCRB transcripts were sequenced, since all the RNA that had been isolated was reverse transcribed. Using immunoSEQ multiplex PCR, the repertoire was profiled, and TCRdb retains in-frame clones only, with some absent. The table lists 200,000 to 250,000 clones, 11% to 15% of them singletons. Sequencing was performed on naive CD4+ T cells from blood. All receptors come from a man aged 25 to 40 with type 1 diabetes.

This chain uses TRBV7-9 with TRBJ2-1; 9 nucleotides align to TRBD2. The CDR3 spans 16 residues. Per the germline V gene, CDR1 is SEHNR and CDR2 is FQNEAQ (reference sequence). The V segment lost 5 bases and the J segment 3 bases; nucleotides outside the gene matches: 8. CDR3 sequence reads: CASSRRREGFYNEQFF. CDR3 nucleotide sequence: TGTGCCAGCAGCCGTCGGCGGGAGGGATTCTACAATGAGCAGTTCTTC. Full variable domain (remainder filled in from reference TRBV7-9 and TRBJ2-1): DTGVSQNPRHKITKRGQNVTFRCDPISEHNRLYWYRQTLGQGPEFLTYFQNEAQLEKSRLLSDRFSAERPKGSFSTLEIQRTEQGDSAMYLCASSRRREGFYNEQFFGPGTRLTVL.

This clone was picked up a small number of times. This sequence joins TRBV27 and TRBJ2-7, with D perhaps TRBD1 (5 bases). Looked up from germline, CDR1 is MNHEY and CDR2 is SMNVEV (reference sequence). The CDR3 has 14 residues. The V end was cut by 4 bases, the J end by 0 bases, with 10 bases between. CDR3: CASSYDSDSYEQYF. Written as DNA, the CDR3 is TGTGCCAGCAGTTATGACAGTGACTCCTACGAGCAGTACTTC.

This clone has only a few counts. CDR3: CASSYGTGGTGELFF. CDR3 in DNA: TGTGCCAGCAGTTATGGGACAGGAGGCACCGGGGAGCTGTTTTTT. The V gene is TRBV9, the J gene TRBJ2-2; 8 positions agree with TRBD1. V gave up 5 bases and J gave up 4 bases; unmatched junction bases: 7. The CDR3 spans 15 residues. Germline-derived CDR1 and CDR2 are SGDLS and YYNGEE.

This clone was found a few times. The chain recombines TRBV5-4 with TRBJ2-1; TRBD2 aligns across 12 bases. J was trimmed by 6 bases and V by 5 bases; bases with no gene match: 6. The CDR3 is 15 amino acids. Germline CDR1 and CDR2: SGHNT and YYREEE (reference sequence). The CDR3 loop is CASSSTSGGSNEQFF. DNA for the CDR3: TGTGCCAGCAGTTCGACTAGCGGGGGATCCAATGAGCAGTTCTTC.

Only a few counts were recorded for this clone. This chain connects TRBV4-2 to TRBJ1-4; D not resolved. The CDR3 spans 12 residues. CDR1 is LGHNA, CDR2 YNFKEQ, per germline. With 1 base removed from V and 10 bases from J, the gap between germline ends came to 7 bases. CDR3 amino acids: CASSQGVRKLFF. The CDR3 bases are TGTGCCAGCAGCCAAGGTGTCAGAAAACTGTTTTTT.

This chain uses TRBV5-1 with TRBJ2-1; TRBD2 aligns across 8 bases. Germline V gene sequence: CDR1 SGHRS, CDR2 YFSETQ. This CDR3 is built from 14 residues. The ends lost 1 base at V and 8 bases at J; junction bases unmatched: 5. The CDR3 loop reads CASSLSGGPDEQFF. For the CDR3, the DNA is TGCGCCAGCAGCTTGAGCGGGGGCCCCGATGAGCAGTTCTTC.

The V call is TRBV12-5, the J call TRBJ1-5; D perhaps matches TRBD1 (5 bases). Trimming left V 7 bases short and J 6 bases short, with 13 bases between. There are 13 residues in the CDR3. Germline V gene sequence: CDR1 LGHNT, CDR2 FRNRAP. In nucleotides, the CDR3 is TGTGCTAGTGCGAAAAGGGGTGGTCAGCCCCAGCATTTT. Translated: CASAKRGGQPQHF.

The CDR3 DNA sequence: TGTGCCAGCAGTGGGACTAGCGGCTACAATGAGCAGTTCTTC. Translated, it gives CASSGTSGYNEQFF. The J gene is TRBJ2-1, the V gene TRBV6-6; 11 bases agree with TRBD2. From germline, CDR1 is MNHNY and CDR2 SVGAGI (reference sequence). The V and J ends lost 5 bases and 3 bases, in that order; junction bases with no gene match: 0. There are 14 residues in the CDR3.

This rearrangement joins TRBV27 to TRBJ2-2; the match to TRBD1 covers 9 bases. The length of the CDR3 is 15 residues. Germline V gene sequence: CDR1 MNHEY, CDR2 SMNVEV (reference sequence). The J segment lost 3 bases and the V segment lost 3 bases, leaving 2 bases of the junction unmatched. Here the CDR3 reads CASSLGDRDTGELFF. The CDR3 DNA reads TGTGCCAGCAGTTTGGGGGACAGGGACACCGGGGAGCTGTTTTTT.

The V gene is TRBV19, the J gene TRBJ2-2, with 11 bases lining up with TRBD2. This CDR3 is built from 14 residues. Losses at the gene ends were 10 bases for V and 6 bases for J; bases not matched to a gene: 7. Per germline, CDR1 LNHDA and CDR2 SQIVND (reference sequence). The CDR3 loop is CATYLAGGAGELFF. The CDR3, as DNA: TGTGCCACTTACCTAGCGGGGGGCGCCGGGGAGCTGTTTTTT.

This clone was found a few times. The CDR3 DNA follows: TGCAGCGTGGTCCGGGACTCACTAAAGTATGGCTACACCTTC. It encodes CSVVRDSLKYGYTF. The genes are TRBV29-1 and TRBJ1-2; tentative D call: TRBD1 (5 bases). V was pared by 6 bases and J by 5 bases, with 19 bases between. The germline gives CDR1 SQVTM, CDR2 ANQGSEA. The CDR3 is 14 residues long.

CDR3 protein: CASSGALQLSYEQYF. CDR3 DNA: TGTGCCAGCTCGGGGGCGTTACAGCTCTCCTACGAGCAGTACTTC. The chain recombines TRBV18 with TRBJ2-7; a possible D gene is TRBD1 (6 bases). Germline CDR1 KGHSH, CDR2 LQKENI. CDR3 length equals 15 residues. V was pared by 6 bases and J by 0 bases, with 15 bases between.

The J gene is TRBJ2-5, the V gene TRBV19; 9 bases line up with TRBD2. V lost 1 base and J lost 0; bases outside the gene matches: 9. Germline V gene sequence: CDR1 LNHDA, CDR2 SQIVND (reference sequence). The CDR3 spans 18 residues. CDR3 loop: CASSIGYWSGGHQETQYF. CDR3 nucleotides: TGTGCCAGTAGTATAGGGTATTGGAGCGGGGGGCACCAAGAGACCCAGTACTTC.

The table lists this clone with a few counts. The V gene is TRBV7-2, the J gene TRBJ2-4; the D gene is possibly TRBD1 (5 bases). Germline V gives CDR1 SGHTA, CDR2 FQGNSA. The CDR3 has 14 residues. Trimming removed 2 bases from V and 7 bases from J, with 12 bases in between. Here the CDR3 DNA reads TGTGCCAGCAGCTTAATCCCGACAGCGAACATTCAGTACTTC. Protein product: CASSLIPTANIQYF.

The V call is TRBV5-6, the J call TRBJ1-5, with D perhaps matching TRBD1 (5 bases). Germline CDR1 reads SGHDT; CDR2 reads YYEEEE. The CDR3 is 13 amino acids. V lost 4 bases and J lost 7, with 12 bases in between. The CDR3 spells CASSLGLPQPQHF. The CDR3 DNA reads as TGTGCCAGCAGCCTGGGACTACCACAGCCCCAGCATTTT.

The chain uses TRBV7-9 and TRBJ2-1; 7 positions match TRBD1. The CDR3 covers 12 residues. CDR1 is SEHNR and CDR2 is FQNEAQ in the germline V gene (reference sequence). The V gene end was trimmed by 7 bases and the J gene end by 14 bases; junction bases not matched to a gene: 11. CDR3 in amino acids: CASTSQQGVEFF. In nucleotides, the CDR3 is TGTGCCAGCACCTCCCAGCAGGGGGTTGAGTTCTTC.

This rearrangement joins TRBV6-4 to TRBJ2-5; 14 bases map to TRBD2. Germline CDR1 and CDR2: MRHNA and SNTAGT. V trimming: 5 bases; J trimming: 4 bases; junction bases outside the gene matches: 9. The CDR3 loop spans 17 amino acids. The CDR3 DNA sequence: TGTGCCAGCAGTTTTGAACGACTAGCGGGAGGGGCAGAGACCCAGTACTTC. It encodes CASSFERLAGGAETQYF.